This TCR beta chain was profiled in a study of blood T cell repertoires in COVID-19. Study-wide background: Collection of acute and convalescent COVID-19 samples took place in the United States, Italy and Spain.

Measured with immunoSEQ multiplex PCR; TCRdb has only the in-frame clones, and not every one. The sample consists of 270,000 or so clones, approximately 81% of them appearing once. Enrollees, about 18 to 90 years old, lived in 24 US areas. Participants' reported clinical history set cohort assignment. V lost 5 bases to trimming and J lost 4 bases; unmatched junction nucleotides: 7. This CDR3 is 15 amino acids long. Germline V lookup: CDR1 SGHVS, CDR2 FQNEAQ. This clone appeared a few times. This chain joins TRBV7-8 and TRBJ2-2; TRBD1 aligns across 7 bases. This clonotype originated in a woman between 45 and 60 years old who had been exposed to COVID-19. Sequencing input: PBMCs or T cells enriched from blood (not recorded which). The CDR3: CASSPRQGRTGELFF. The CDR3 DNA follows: TGTGCCAGCAGCCCGCGACAGGGCCGCACCGGGGAGCTGTTTTTT.